The clone carrying this T cell receptor (beta chain) has just a few counts. This specimen comes from a study of blood T cell repertoires in COVID-19. Study information: Samples taken during acute and convalescent COVID-19 were collected in the United States, Italy and Spain. Sample material is recorded as cDNA or gDNA derived from T cells, B-cell-depleted T cells, or PBMCs.

Authors' processing steps: Estimated nucleated cell counts came from reference gene primer amplification. Here immunoSEQ multiplex PCR was the method, and the copy in TCRdb shows in-frame clones only, minus some. V, J and clone size reflect that table, while D and trimming were determined from the DNA. The data contain 80,000 to 95,000 clones, under 90% of them singletons. CDR3 length: 15 amino acids. V dropped 1 base and J dropped 10; count of bases not matched to a gene: 5. Germline values: CDR1 SGHTA, CDR2 FQGNSA. This chain links TRBV7-2 with TRBJ1-6, with 9 bases matching TRBD1. This receptor was taken from an older woman with acute or convalescent COVID-19. Sample: peripheral blood. CDR3 region: CASSLDRTGVSPLHF. DNA of the CDR3: TGTGCCAGCAGCTTAGATAGGACAGGGGTCTCACCCCTCCACTTT.